Each of the 7 T cell receptor beta chains below was sequenced from the same sample in a study of blood T cell repertoires in COVID-19. Measured with immunoSEQ multiplex PCR; TCRdb has only the in-frame clones, and not every one. This table holds around 76,000 clones, more than 70% found once. Sequencing was performed on peripheral blood. Receptors originate from a man aged 50 to 59 with COVID-19, enrolled during active disease.

This chain connects TRBV6-6 to TRBJ1-3, with 7 bases aligning to TRBD1. V shed 4 bases and J 4 bases; nucleotides not matched to a gene: 7. Germline values: CDR1 MNHNY, CDR2 SVGAGI (reference sequence). The CDR3 consists of 15 residues. The CDR3 is CASSSSTGRGNTIYF. The CDR3 DNA reads as TGTGCCAGCAGTTCCTCGACAGGGAGAGGAAACACCATATATTTT.

The V and J genes are TRBV10-3 and TRBJ2-7; TRBD1 agrees at 9 bases. Per germline, CDR1 ENHRY and CDR2 SYGVKD. J was trimmed by 3 bases and V by 9 bases; bases with no gene match: 9. This CDR3 has 14 residues. CDR3 sequence (DNA): TGTGCCATAAGTTCCGGGACAGGGTACTACGAGCAGTACTTC. Its protein is CAISSGTGYYEQYF.

The chain recombines TRBV9 with TRBJ2-1; possible D gene TRBD2, 6 bases. Germline CDR1 and CDR2: SGDLS and YYNGEE. This CDR3 is 13 amino acids long. V lost 3 bases to trimming and J lost 5 bases, with 9 bases between them. The CDR3 nucleotides are TGTGCCAGCAGCGGGGGACTGCACAATGAGCAGTTCTTC. Residues: CASSGGLHNEQFF.

The genes are TRBV6-5 and TRBJ2-5; maybe TRBD1 (6 bases). CDR1 is MNHEY and CDR2 is SVGAGI in the germline V gene. Trimming left V 0 bases short and J 6 bases short, with 11 bases between. The CDR3 loop spans 14 amino acids. DNA for the CDR3: TGTGCCAGCAGTTACTCGAACAGGGTGAAGACCCAGTACTTC. It yields the protein CASSYSNRVKTQYF.

The chain is built from TRBV5-8 and TRBJ1-5; D is uncertain. Trimming shortened V by 7 bases and J by 6 bases, and 11 bases separated the two germline ends. The germline V gene has CDR1 SGHTS and CDR2 YDEGEE. This CDR3 spans 12 amino acids. CDR3 nucleotides: TGTGCCAGCTGCATCCGGGGTCAGCCCCAGCATTTT. It yields the protein CASCIRGQPQHF.

The rearrangement joins TRBV7-3 to TRBJ2-2; perhaps TRBD1 as D (6 bases). The CDR3 length is 13 residues. The ends were cut back, 5 bases at V and 5 bases at J, with 9 bases in the middle. The germline CDR1 and CDR2 sequences are SGHTA and FQGTGA. In nucleotides, the CDR3 is TGTGCCAGCAGCCCCGGACAGACCGGGGAGCTGTTTTTT. It encodes CASSPGQTGELFF. The whole variable domain, remainder taken from reference TRBV7-3 and TRBJ2-2, is GAGVSQTPSNKVTEKGKYVELRCDPISGHTALYWYRQSLGQGPEFLIYFQGTGAADDSGLPNDRFFAVRPEGSVSTLKIQRTERGDSAVYLCASSPGQTGELFFGEGSRLTVL.

The V call is TRBV6-5, the J call TRBJ2-7; the D gene is possibly TRBD1 (5 bases). V lost 5 bases, J lost 6 bases, and 11 bases lay in between. Germline CDR1 MNHEY, CDR2 SVGAGI. CDR3 length: 12 residues. The CDR3 spells CASSPPGSEQYF. CDR3 coding DNA: TGTGCCAGCAGTCCCCCAGGGTCCGAGCAGTACTTC.